This TCR beta chain is drawn from a study of cytomegalovirus exposure and HLA in healthy donors. Whole-study context: Earlier, 100 million or so unique TCR beta sequences were recovered from 200 million or so T cells by an analysis. Around 85 million unique TCR sequences came from HLA-typed donors in an early release.

Use of 60 Vbeta and 13 Jbeta primers characterized the PCR. The repertoire was sequenced with immunoSEQ multiplex PCR; TCRdb's copy has only in-frame clones and lacks some. The data show 140,000 to 150,000 clones, roughly 80% seen once. V gave up 2 bases and J gave up 5 bases, with 11 bases separating them. Per germline, CDR1 MNHEY and CDR2 SMNVEV (reference sequence). The CDR3 loop spans 14 amino acids. The chain links TRBV27 to TRBJ2-3; perhaps TRBD2 as D (7 bases). The clonotype comes from a female donor in good health and CMV-seronegative. The sample taken for sequencing was PBMCs. The CDR3 loop reads CASSLAGARDTQYF. The CDR3 region has the DNA TGTGCCAGCAGTTTAGCGGGGGCCCGAGATACGCAGTATTTT.